Below are 11 T cell receptor beta chains sequenced from a single sample in a study of beta chain features in type 1 diabetes (dated by TCRdb to the late 2010s). Libraries were prepared through the immunoSEQ multiplex PCR assay. The entire isolated RNA was reverse transcribed using the High Capacity cDNA Reverse Transcription Kit, and thus expressed TCRB transcripts were sequenced. Drawn from immuneACCESS, this table holds only the in-frame rearrangements with V and J called that TCRdb kept. Clones are partly lost; checked studies trace under half to an unresolved V gene and leave the rest unexplained. Recorded for this sample are 900,000 or so clones; roughly 17% of them occurred a single time. The top ten clones comprise around 0.02% of the sample. The source material was naive CD4+ T cells from blood. The cell subset or site label of this sample denotes: true naive CD4+ T cells. These receptors came from a woman aged 18-30 years in good health.

The sample holds a few counts of this clone. The V gene is TRBV7-3, the J gene TRBJ2-3, with TRBD2 matching over 15 bases. With 4 bases clipped from V and 8 bases from J, the junction kept 1 base outside the gene matches. The germline V gene has CDR1 SGHTA and CDR2 FQGTGA. CDR3 length: 14 residues. CDR3 region: CASSWGLAGGTQYF. CDR3 DNA: TGTGCCAGCAGCTGGGGACTAGCGGGAGGTACGCAGTATTTT.

The genes are TRBV7-9 and TRBJ2-3; 9 bases fit TRBD2. CDR3 length: 19 residues. Germline V CDR1 and CDR2: SEHNR, FQNEAQ (reference sequence). With 5 bases clipped from V and 2 bases from J, the junction kept 17 bases outside the gene matches. CDR3 nucleotide sequence: TGTGCCAGCAGCCCCGGGACTAGCAAAACGGGCTGGCCCACAGATACGCAGTATTTT. This codes for CASSPGTSKTGWPTDTQYF.

The gene calls are TRBV14 and TRBJ2-7; 9 nucleotides match TRBD1. Germline CDR1 SGHDN, CDR2 FVKESK. V lost 1 base, J lost 9 bases, and 13 bases stayed unmatched. CDR3 length equals 16 residues. CDR3 amino acids: CASSQAPGQGTFGQYF. The CDR3 bases are TGTGCCAGCAGCCAAGCTCCGGGACAGGGTACTTTTGGGCAGTACTTC.

This clone showed up just a few times. One end of the junction does not line up with germline, which may come from a read error. V usage is TRBV5-4 and J usage is TRBJ1-1; D is perhaps TRBD1 (5 bases). The germline V gene encodes CDR1 SGHNT and CDR2 YYREEE (reference sequence). The CDR3 runs 14 residues. CDR3 coding DNA: TGCGCCAGCAGCCAGGGATACATGAACACTGAAGCTTTCTTT. It codes for CASSQGYMNTEAFF.

This chain connects TRBV4-1 to TRBJ2-3, with D possibly being TRBD2 (6 bases). Trimming removed 1 base from V and 0 bases from J, with 14 bases in between. From germline, CDR1 is MGHRA and CDR2 YSYEKL. This CDR3 spans 17 amino acids. CDR3 sequence (DNA): TGCGCCAGCAGCCAAGTTGTGGGAGGAACTAGCACAGATACGCAGTATTTT. This sequence encodes CASSQVVGGTSTDTQYF.

The V and J genes are TRBV14 and TRBJ2-2; the match to TRBD2 covers 9 bases. Germline values: CDR1 SGHDN, CDR2 FVKESK. CDR3 length: 19 residues. The V gene end was trimmed by 1 base and the J gene end by 1 base; junction bases not matched to a gene: 10. The CDR3 DNA reads as TGTGCCAGCAGCCAAGGACTAGCGGTCCTAACCAAGAACACCGGGGAGCTGTTTTTT. It yields the protein CASSQGLAVLTKNTGELFF.

The J gene is TRBJ2-7, the V gene TRBV18; 12 bases map to TRBD2. Germline V CDR1 and CDR2: KGHSH, LQKENI. This CDR3 contains 15 residues. The J segment lost 1 base and the V segment lost 6 bases, leaving 4 bases of the junction unmatched. CDR3 bases: TGTGCCAGCTCGCTGGGGACTAGCGGGTCCTACGAGCAGTACTTC. Protein product: CASSLGTSGSYEQYF. The full variable domain, rest sourced from reference TRBV18 and TRBJ2-7, is NAGVMQNPRHLVRRRGQEARLRCSPMKGHSHVYWYRQLPEEGLKFMVYLQKENIIDESGMPKERFSAEFPKEGPSILRIQQVVRGDSAAYFCASSLGTSGSYEQYFGPGTRLTVT.

This clone came up a few times. This sequence joins TRBV7-9 and TRBJ2-1; no clear D. The germline V and J ends were trimmed by 2 bases and 0 bases, with 11 bases remaining between them. Per the germline V gene, CDR1 is SEHNR and CDR2 is FQNEAQ (reference sequence). This CDR3 has 16 residues. CDR3 sequence: CASSLLALSSYNEQFF. CDR3 in DNA: TGTGCCAGCAGCTTACTCGCGCTGAGCTCCTACAATGAGCAGTTCTTC. The full variable domain, in which reference TRBV7-9 and TRBJ2-1 provide the parts outside the CDR3, is DTGVSQNPRHKITKRGQNVTFRCDPISEHNRLYWYRQTLGQGPEFLTYFQNEAQLEKSRLLSDRFSAERPKGSFSTLEIQRTEQGDSAMYLCASSLLALSSYNEQFFGPGTRLTVL.

The chain combines TRBV28 with TRBJ2-7, with TRBD1 matching 9 bases. The germline V gene has CDR1 MDHEN and CDR2 SYDVKM. CDR3 size: 18 residues. V was clipped by 2 bases and J by 2 bases; unmatched bases: 13. CDR3 protein: CASSLGFLGQGKTYEQYF. The CDR3 region has the DNA TGTGCCAGCAGTTTAGGGTTTCTGGGACAGGGTAAAACCTACGAGCAGTACTTC.

The genes are TRBV10-2 and TRBJ2-7; D perhaps matches TRBD2 (6 bases). The CDR3 spans 13 residues. Germline V gene lookup returns CDR1 WSHSY and CDR2 SAAADI. V lost 3 bases to trimming and J lost 4 bases, with 10 bases between them. CDR3 amino acids: CASSDRTTYEQYF. CDR3 nucleotide sequence: TGCGCCAGCAGTGACCGGACTACATACGAGCAGTACTTC.

The gene calls are TRBV4-3 and TRBJ2-7; D assignment may be TRBD1 or TRBD2 (5 bases each). The CDR3 runs to 17 residues. CDR1 and CDR2 (germline): LGHNA, YSLEER. V shed 0 bases and J shed 4 bases, with 19 bases lying between them. CDR3: CASSQDASGTVFYEQYF. CDR3 bases: TGCGCCAGCAGCCAAGATGCTTCCGGGACGGTATTTTACGAGCAGTACTTC.